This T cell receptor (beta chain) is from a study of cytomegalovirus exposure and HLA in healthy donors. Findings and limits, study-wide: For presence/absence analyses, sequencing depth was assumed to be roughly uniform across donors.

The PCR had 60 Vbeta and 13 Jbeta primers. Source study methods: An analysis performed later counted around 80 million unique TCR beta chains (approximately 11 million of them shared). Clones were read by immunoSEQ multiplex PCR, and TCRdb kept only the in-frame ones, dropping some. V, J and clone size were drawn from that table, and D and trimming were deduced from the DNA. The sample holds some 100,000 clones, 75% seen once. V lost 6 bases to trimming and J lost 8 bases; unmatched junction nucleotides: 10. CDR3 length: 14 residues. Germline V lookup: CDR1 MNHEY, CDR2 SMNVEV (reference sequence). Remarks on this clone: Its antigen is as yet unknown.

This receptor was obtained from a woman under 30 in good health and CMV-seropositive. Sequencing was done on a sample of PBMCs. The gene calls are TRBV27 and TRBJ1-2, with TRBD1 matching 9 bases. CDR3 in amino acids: CASSPRDRVRGYTF. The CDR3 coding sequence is TGTGCCAGCAGCCCCCGGGACAGGGTGCGCGGCTACACCTTC.